This T cell receptor (beta chain) was profiled in a study of blood T cell repertoires in COVID-19. As for the study in general: Samples taken during acute and convalescent COVID-19 were collected in the United States, Italy and Spain. From T cells, B-cell-depleted T cells, or PBMCs came the material, which was cDNA or gDNA.

Original processing notes: Reference gene primer amplification gave estimated nucleated cell counts. Assay: immunoSEQ multiplex PCR; the TCRdb copy retains only in-frame clones and omits some. The V and J calls and the clone size are those of that table, but D and trimming were determined from the DNA. The sample carries tens of thousands of clones, around 81% recorded once. This clonotype was sampled from a woman aged 70-85 years with acute or convalescent COVID-19. Sequences were obtained from peripheral blood.

Here the CDR3 DNA reads TGTGCCAGCTCACCAGCAGCGCGGAACACCATATATTTT. Translated, it gives CASSPAARNTIYF. The chain joins TRBV18 to TRBJ1-3, with no clear D. Trimming removed 2 bases at V and 7 bases at J, with 9 bases between. Germline CDR1 is KGHSH and CDR2 is LQKENI. This CDR3 has 13 amino acids. Filled out from reference TRBV18 and TRBJ1-3, the complete variable domain reads NAGVMQNPRHLVRRRGQEARLRCSPMKGHSHVYWYRQLPEEGLKFMVYLQKENIIDESGMPKERFSAEFPKEGPSILRIQQVVRGDSAAYFCASSPAARNTIYFGEGSWLTVV.